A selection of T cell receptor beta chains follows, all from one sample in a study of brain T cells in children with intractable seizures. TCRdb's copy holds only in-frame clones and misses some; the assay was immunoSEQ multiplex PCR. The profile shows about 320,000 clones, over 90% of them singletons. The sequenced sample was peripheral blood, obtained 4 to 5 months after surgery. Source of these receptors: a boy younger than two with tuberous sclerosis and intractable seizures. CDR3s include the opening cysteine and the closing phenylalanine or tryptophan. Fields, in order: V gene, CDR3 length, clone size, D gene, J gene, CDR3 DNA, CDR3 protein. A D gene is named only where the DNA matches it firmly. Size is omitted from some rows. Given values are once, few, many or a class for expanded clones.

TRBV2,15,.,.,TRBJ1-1,TGTGCCAGCAGGCCGGGACAAAATTATATGCCTGAAGCTTTCTTT,CASRPGQNYMPEAFF
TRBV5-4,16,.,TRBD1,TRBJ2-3,TGTGCCAGCAGCGCCCCAACAGGGGACGAACCAGATACGCAGTATTTT,CASSAPTGDEPDTQYF
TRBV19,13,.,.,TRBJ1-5,TGTGCCAGTAGTATTCAGGGGCATCAGCCCCAGCATTTT,CASSIQGHQPQHF
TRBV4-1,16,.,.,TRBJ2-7,TGCGCCAGCAGGCCAAGCGATTATGGCGGTACCTACGAGCAGTACTTC,CASRPSDYGGTYEQYF
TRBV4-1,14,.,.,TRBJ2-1,TGCGCCAGCAGCCAAGTTAGCACCGACAATGAGCAGTTCTTC,CASSQVSTDNEQFF
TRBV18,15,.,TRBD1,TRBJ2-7,TGTGCCAGCTCCCAGAAGACAGGGCTCTCCTACGAGCAGTACTTC,CASSQKTGLSYEQYF
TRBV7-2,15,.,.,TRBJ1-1,TGTGCCAGCAGCTTAGCATGGGGGCAGGGGAGTGAAGCTTTCTTT,CASSLAWGQGSEAFF
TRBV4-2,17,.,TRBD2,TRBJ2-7,TGTGCCAGCAGCCAAGATCGGCTAGCGGGGAGCTCCTACGAGCAGTACTTC,CASSQDRLAGSSYEQYF
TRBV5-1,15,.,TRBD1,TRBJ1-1,TGCGCCAGCAGCTTGGGGTCAGGGGGGAACACTGAAGCTTTCTTT,CASSLGSGGNTEAFF
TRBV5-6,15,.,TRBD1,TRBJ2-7,TGTGCCAGCAGGACTCCGGGACAGGGGGCTGACGAGCAGTACTTC,CASRTPGQGADEQYF
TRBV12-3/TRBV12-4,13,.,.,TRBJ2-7,TGTGCCAGCACTTTACGGACTAACTACGAGCAGTACTTC,CASTLRTNYEQYF
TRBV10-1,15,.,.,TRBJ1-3,TGCGCCAGCAGTGTTCAGGGCCCCTCTGGAAACACCATATATTTT,CASSVQGPSGNTIYF
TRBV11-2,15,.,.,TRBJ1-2,TGTGCCAGCAGCTTTTTGAAAGGGCCCTCGGGTGGCTACACCTTC,CASSFLKGPSGGYTF
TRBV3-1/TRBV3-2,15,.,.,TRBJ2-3,TGTGCCAGCAGCCAAGAGACACCTAGCACAGATACGCAGTATTTT,CASSQETPSTDTQYF
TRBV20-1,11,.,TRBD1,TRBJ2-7,TGCAGTGCCAAACAGGGGTACGAGCAGTACTTC,CSAKQGYEQYF
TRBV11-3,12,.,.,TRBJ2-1,TGTGCCAGCAGCCCGAGCAACAATGAGCAGTTCTTC,CASSPSNNEQFF
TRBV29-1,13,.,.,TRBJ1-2,TGCAGCGTTGAAGAAGGCGAGAAAAATGGCTACACCTTC,CSVEEGEKNGYTF
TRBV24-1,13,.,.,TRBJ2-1,TGTGCCACCAGTGAGTCCACCCGGGATGAGCAGTTCTTC,CATSESTRDEQFF
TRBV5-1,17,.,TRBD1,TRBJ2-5,TGCGCCAGCAGCTTGGGGCCCGGGACAGGGTTCGAAGAGACCCAGTACTTC,CASSLGPGTGFEETQYF
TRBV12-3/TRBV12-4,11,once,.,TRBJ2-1,TGTGCCAGCAGTTGGCGGAATGAGCAGTTCTTC,CASSWRNEQFF
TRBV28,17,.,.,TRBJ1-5,TGTGCCAGCAGTTTTACGACAGGAAGGTTGAGCAATCAGCCCCAGCATTTT,CASSFTTGRLSNQPQHF
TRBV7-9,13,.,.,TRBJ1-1,TGTGCCAGCAGCTGGGTTTCGGGGACTGAAGCTTTCTTT,CASSWVSGTEAFF
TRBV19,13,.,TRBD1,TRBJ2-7,TGTGCCAGTAGCGACAGGGTGAGGTACGAGCAGTACTTC,CASSDRVRYEQYF
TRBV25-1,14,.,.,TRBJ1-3,TGTGCCAGCTCGAATTTCGGCTCTGGAAACACCATATATTTT,CASSNFGSGNTIYF
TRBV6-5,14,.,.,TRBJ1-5,TGTGCCAGCAGTACCAACGGTGGGGGTCAGCCCCAGCATTTT,CASSTNGGGQPQHF
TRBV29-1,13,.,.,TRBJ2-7,TGCAGCGTTGAAGTTTTTGATACCTACGAGCAGTACTTC,CSVEVFDTYEQYF
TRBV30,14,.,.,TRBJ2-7,TGTGCCTGGAGTGTAGGCAGGGCCCCCTACGAGCAGTACTTC,CAWSVGRAPYEQYF
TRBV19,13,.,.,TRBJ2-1,TGTGCCAGCATGGGCTTTACCTACAATGAGCAGTTCTTC,CASMGFTYNEQFF
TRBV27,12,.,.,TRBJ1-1,TGTGCCACCCGGGGAGGGAACACTGAAGCTTTCTTT,CATRGGNTEAFF
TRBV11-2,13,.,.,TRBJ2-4,TGTGCCAGCAGCTTAACAGGGCCTAACATTCAGTACTTC,CASSLTGPNIQYF
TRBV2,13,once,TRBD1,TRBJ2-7,TGTGCCAGCAAGGGGACAGGGGCCTACGAGCAGTACTTC,CASKGTGAYEQYF
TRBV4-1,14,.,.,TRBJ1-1,TGCGCCAGCAGCCAAGTCTACACCGCCACTGAAGCTTTCTTT,CASSQVYTATEAFF
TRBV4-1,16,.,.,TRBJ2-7,TGCGCCAGCAGCCAAGATGGAGCGGCTAGCTCCTACGAGCAGTACTTC,CASSQDGAASSYEQYF
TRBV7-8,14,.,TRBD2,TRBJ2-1,TGTGCCAGCAGCTTCCAAAGACTAGCGGGTGAGCAGTTCTTC,CASSFQRLAGEQFF
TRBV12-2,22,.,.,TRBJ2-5,TGTGCAAGTCGCTCAAACTGGGGGACGGCCCTAGCGGGAGTTACGTACCAAGAGACCCAGTACTTC,CASRSNWGTALAGVTYQETQYF
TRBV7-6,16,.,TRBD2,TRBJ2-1,TGTGCCAGCAGCTTAGATCGCGGGAGGGCCTACAATGAGCAGTTCTTC,CASSLDRGRAYNEQFF
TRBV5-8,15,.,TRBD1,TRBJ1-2,TGTGCCAGCAGCTTGGAGCCAGGGGGCGTCTATGGCTACACCTTC,CASSLEPGGVYGYTF
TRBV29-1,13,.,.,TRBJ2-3,TGCAGCGTAAAGATAGTTGAAGGGGATACGCAGTATTTT,CSVKIVEGDTQYF
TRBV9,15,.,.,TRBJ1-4,TGTGCCAGCAGCGAGTGGAAGGGTGCGGGAGAAAAACTGTTTTTT,CASSEWKGAGEKLFF
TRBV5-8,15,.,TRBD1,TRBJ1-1,TGTGCCAGCAGCTTTCGGGACAGGGTTGACACTGAAGCTTTCTTT,CASSFRDRVDTEAFF
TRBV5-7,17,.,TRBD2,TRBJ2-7,TGTGCCAGCAGCTTGTTCTTTCTAGCGGGTGTGATCTACGAGCAGTACTTC,CASSLFFLAGVIYEQYF
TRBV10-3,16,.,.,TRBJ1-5,TGTGCCATCAGTGAATCCGGCAGGGATGGCAATCAGCCCCAGCATTTT,CAISESGRDGNQPQHF
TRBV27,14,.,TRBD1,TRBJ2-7,TGTGCCAGCAGTTACAAGGGACAGACCTACGAGCAGTACTTC,CASSYKGQTYEQYF